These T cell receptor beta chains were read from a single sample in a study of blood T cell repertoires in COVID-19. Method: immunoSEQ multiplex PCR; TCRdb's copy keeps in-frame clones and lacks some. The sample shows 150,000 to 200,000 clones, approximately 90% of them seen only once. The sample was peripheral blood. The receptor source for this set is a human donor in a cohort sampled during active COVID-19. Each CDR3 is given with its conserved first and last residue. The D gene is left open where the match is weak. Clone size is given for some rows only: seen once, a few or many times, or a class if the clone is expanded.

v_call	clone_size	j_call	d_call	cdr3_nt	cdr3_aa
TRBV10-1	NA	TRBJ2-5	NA	TGCGCCAGCAGTGAAAGCGGAGTCGGGGAGACCCAGTACTTC	CASSESGVGETQYF
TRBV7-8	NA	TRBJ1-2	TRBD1	TGTGCCAGCAGCACGCGGTTCGACAGGGGGCTGGACTATGGCTACACCTTC	CASSTRFDRGLDYGYTF
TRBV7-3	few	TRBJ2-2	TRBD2	TGTGCCAGCAGCCCCGGGGGTAGCGGGGGTCCCGGGGAGCTGTTTTTT	CASSPGGSGGPGELFF
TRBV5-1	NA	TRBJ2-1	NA	TGCGCCAGCAGGCGGGACGGGCTCTCCTACAATGAGCAGTTCTTC	CASRRDGLSYNEQFF
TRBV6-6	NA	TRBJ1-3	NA	TGTGCCAGCAGTTACTCAGCCGGGAGGGGGAACACCATATATTTT	CASSYSAGRGNTIYF
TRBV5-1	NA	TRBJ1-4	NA	TGCGCCAGCAGCTACGACAGTAATGAAAAACTGTTTTTT	CASSYDSNEKLFF
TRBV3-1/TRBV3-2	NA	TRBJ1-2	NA	TGTGCCAGCAGCCCGGACAGTCGTGTGGGCTACACCTTC	CASSPDSRVGYTF
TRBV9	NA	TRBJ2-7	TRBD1	TGTGCCAGCAGCGTAGGGACAGGCCTATCCTACGAGCAGTACTTC	CASSVGTGLSYEQYF
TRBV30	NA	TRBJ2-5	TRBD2	TGTGCCTGGACTAGCGGGATCCAAGAGACCCAGTACTTC	CAWTSGIQETQYF
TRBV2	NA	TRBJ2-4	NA	TGTGCCAGCAGTGAAGAGCGCCTAGCCAAAAACATTCAGTACTTC	CASSEERLAKNIQYF
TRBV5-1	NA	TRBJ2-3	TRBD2	TGCGCCAGCAGCCTAGCGGGAGCAGATACGCAGTATTTT	CASSLAGADTQYF
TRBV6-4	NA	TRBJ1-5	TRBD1	TGTGCCAGCAGTCTAAGACAGGGGAGGGACAATCAGCCCCAGCATTTT	CASSLRQGRDNQPQHF
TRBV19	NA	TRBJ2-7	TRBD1	TGTGCCAGTAGTAGCTCAGGGGGTCTGTACGAGCAGTACTTC	CASSSSGGLYEQYF
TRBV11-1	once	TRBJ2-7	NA	TGTGCCAGCAGCTTAGGCAGGTGGAACGAGCAGTACTTC	CASSLGRWNEQYF
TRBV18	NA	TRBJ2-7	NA	TGTGCCAGCTCACCCAAGACTACATACGAGCAGTACTTC	CASSPKTTYEQYF
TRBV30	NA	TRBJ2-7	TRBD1	TGTGCCTGGAGTGGGGGACAGGGGTACGAGCAGTACTTC	CAWSGGQGYEQYF
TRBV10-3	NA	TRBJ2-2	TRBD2	TGTGCCATCAGTGAACTAGCGGGAGATCAAGCCGGGGAGCTGTTTTTT	CAISELAGDQAGELFF
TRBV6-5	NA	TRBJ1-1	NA	TGTGCCAGCAGCCGAGGCCAGGGCGTCACTGAAGCTTTCTTT	CASSRGQGVTEAFF